This record concerns one TCR beta chain sequence. Its target antigen remains unknown. No qualities accompany the bases; no much larger clone lies one base away. The data stem from a study of CD8 T cells in Susac syndrome (dated by TCRdb to 2018 to 2020). Concerning the study at large: Whether CD8+ T cell activation and differentiation in Susac syndrome was antigen driven was tested using repertoire sequencing. Study-level results and caveats: The number of individuals in the TCR sequencing and HLA analysis was recognized as being relatively small.

The CDR3 contains 15 residues, cysteine and phenylalanine counted. The entry retains the CDR3 DNA only, 45 bases that are in frame from base 1. The CDR1 and CDR2 encoded by the germline V gene (reference sequence) are LGHDT and YNNKEL. A distance of 9 bases separates the germline ends of V and J, which lose 1 base and 2 bases respectively. RNA was extracted with the RNeasy kit and roughly 0.45 to 1 ug was reverse transcribed using random hexamers. The immunoSEQ multiplex PCR assay, covering 54 Vbeta and 13 Jbeta segments, was used to amplify TCR beta CDR3 regions. Bias from PCR amplification was corrected by using a synthetic template baseline for primer optimization and for computational correction. The source study handled its data this way. Reads were annotated to V, D and J genes according to IMGT and were analyzed with immunoSEQ Analyzer, with only productive sequences retained. Clonality was calculated as one minus the Shannon entropy normalized by log2 of the number of productive unique sequences. For each patient and control, public and private clones were evaluated among the 100 most prevalent clones. Clones were defined as Susac-specific when absent from the healthy and MS cohorts, from approximately 1,100 published viral clones and from other ImmuneACCESS disease sequences. The raw public reads went through TCRdb reprocessing: fastp at Q25, MiXCR clone calling, in-frame beta chains kept. Each record represents a unique CDR3 protein, reported with the most common genes and DNA among its rows. These V and J calls originate from TCRdb's pipeline instead of the authors' own analysis. The sample data list about 190,000 distinct CDR3 sequences, and under 95% of these were observed just once. Approximately 0.1% of the sample rests with the top ten.

Peripheral blood CD8+ and CD4+ T cells from healthy donors, Susac syndrome patients and multiple sclerosis patients were profiled using high-throughput TCR beta sequencing. The healthy donors served as controls matched for age and sex. CD8+ TEMRA cells were enriched by FACS, while bulk CD8+ and CD4+ T cells were purified by magnetic negative isolation. Blood was drawn into EDTA tubes, processed within 24 hours, and PBMCs were isolated by density gradient centrifugation. PBMCs intended for TCR sequencing were cryopreserved in liquid nitrogen and thawed later in a water bath at 37 degrees C. The sorted or isolated CD4+, CD8+ and CD8+ TEMRA cells reached a purity of at least 90%.

The sequenced material came from CD4+ T cells from PBMCs. Recombination connected TRBV3-1 to TRBJ1-5; a confident D gene designation cannot be given. This receptor was identified in a human donor in good health. The CDR3 here reads CASSQVFGGNQPQHF. The nucleotides are TGTGCCAGCAGCCAAGTGTTTGGGGGCAATCAGCCCCAGCATTTT.